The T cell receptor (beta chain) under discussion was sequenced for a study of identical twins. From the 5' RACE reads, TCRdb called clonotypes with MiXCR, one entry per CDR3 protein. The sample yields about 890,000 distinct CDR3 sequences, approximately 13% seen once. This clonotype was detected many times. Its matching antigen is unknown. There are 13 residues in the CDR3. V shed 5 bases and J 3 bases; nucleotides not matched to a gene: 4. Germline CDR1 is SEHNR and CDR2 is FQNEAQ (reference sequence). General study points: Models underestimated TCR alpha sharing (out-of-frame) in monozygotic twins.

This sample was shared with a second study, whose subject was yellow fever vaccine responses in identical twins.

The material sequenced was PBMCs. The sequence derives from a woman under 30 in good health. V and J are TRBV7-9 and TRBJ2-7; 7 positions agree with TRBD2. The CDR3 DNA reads TGTGCCAGCAGCAGGGACTACCGCTACGAGCAGTACTTC. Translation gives CASSRDYRYEQYF.